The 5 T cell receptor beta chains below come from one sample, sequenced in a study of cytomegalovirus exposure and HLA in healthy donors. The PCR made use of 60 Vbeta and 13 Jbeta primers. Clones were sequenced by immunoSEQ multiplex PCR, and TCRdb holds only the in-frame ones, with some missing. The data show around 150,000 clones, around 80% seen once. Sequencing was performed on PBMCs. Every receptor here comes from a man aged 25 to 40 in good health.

This CDR3 is CASPLSSRNTQYF. DNA of the CDR3: TGTGCCAGCCCCTTGTCCTCCAGGAATACGCAGTATTTT. This chain uses TRBV5-8 with TRBJ2-3, with D hard to call. Germline CDR1 and CDR2: SGHTS and YDEGEE. This CDR3 is 13 amino acids long. Trimming pared 7 bases from V and 7 bases from J, leaving 16 bases between.

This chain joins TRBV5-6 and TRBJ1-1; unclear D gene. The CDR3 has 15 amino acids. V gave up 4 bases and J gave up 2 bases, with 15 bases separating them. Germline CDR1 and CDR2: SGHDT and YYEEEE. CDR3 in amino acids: CASSPNSWFNTEAFF. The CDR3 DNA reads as TGTGCCAGCAGCCCCAACTCGTGGTTTAACACTGAAGCTTTCTTT.

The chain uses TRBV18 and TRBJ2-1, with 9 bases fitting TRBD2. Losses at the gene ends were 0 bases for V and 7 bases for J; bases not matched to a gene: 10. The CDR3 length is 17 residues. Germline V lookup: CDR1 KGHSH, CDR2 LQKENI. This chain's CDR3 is CASSPPESASGTNEQFF. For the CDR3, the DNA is TGTGCCAGCTCACCACCAGAGTCTGCTAGCGGGACTAATGAGCAGTTCTTC.

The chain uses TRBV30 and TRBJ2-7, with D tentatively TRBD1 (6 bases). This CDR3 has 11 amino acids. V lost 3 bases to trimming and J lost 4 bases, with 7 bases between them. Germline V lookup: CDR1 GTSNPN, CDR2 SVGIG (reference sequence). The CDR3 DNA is TGTGCCTGGAGACAGGGATACGAGCAGTACTTC. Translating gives CAWRQGYEQYF.

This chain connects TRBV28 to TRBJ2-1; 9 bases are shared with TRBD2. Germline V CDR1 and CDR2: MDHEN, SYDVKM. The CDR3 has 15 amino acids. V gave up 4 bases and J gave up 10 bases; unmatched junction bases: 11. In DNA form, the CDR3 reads TGTGCCAGCAGTTCCTTAATGTGGCGGGGGGGAGAGCAGTTCTTC. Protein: CASSSLMWRGGEQFF.